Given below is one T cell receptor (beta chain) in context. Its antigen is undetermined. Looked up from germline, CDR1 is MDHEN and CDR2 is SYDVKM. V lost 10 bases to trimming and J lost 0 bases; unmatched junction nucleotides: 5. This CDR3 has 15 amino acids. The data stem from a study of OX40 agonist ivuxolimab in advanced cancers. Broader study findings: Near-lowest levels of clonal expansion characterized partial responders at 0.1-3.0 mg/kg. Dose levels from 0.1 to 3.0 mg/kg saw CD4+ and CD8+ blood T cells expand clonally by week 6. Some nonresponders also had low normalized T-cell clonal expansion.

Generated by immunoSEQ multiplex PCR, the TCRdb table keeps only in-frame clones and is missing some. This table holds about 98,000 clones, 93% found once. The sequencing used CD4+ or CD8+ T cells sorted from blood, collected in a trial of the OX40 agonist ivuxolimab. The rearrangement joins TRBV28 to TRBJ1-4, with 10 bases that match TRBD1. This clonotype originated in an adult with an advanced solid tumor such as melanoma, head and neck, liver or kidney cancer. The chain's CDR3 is CAIGTGASTNEKLFF. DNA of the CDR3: TGTGCCATCGGGACAGGGGCCTCAACTAATGAAAAACTGTTTTTT. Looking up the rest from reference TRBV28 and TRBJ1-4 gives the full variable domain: DVKVTQSSRYLVKRTGEKVFLECVQDMDHENMFWYRQDPGLGLRLIYFSYDVKMKEKGDIPEGYSVSREKKERFSLILESASTNQTSMYLCAIGTGASTNEKLFFGSGTQLSVL.